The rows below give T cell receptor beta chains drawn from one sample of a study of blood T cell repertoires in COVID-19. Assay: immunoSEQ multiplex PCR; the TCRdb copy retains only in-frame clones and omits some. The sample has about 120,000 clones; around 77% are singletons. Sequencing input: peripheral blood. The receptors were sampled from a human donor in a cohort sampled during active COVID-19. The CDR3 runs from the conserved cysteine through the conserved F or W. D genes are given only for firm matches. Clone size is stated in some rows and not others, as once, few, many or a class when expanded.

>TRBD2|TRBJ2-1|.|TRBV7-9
TGTGCCAGCAGCTTAAAACCCGGTGGACTAGCGGTTTCCAATGAGCAGTTCTTC
CASSLKPGGLAVSNEQFF
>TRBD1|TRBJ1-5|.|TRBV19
TGTGCCAGTAGCAACAGATCCGGGACAGAGGGGAGCAATCAGCCCCAGCATTTT
CASSNRSGTEGSNQPQHF
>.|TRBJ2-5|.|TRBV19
TGTGCGGGCAAGGCCCAAGAGACCCAGTACTTC
CAGKAQETQYF
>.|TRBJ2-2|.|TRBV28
TGTGCCAGCAGTATAACAGGGTTTACCGGGGAGCTGTTTTTT
CASSITGFTGELFF
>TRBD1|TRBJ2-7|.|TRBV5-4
TGTGCCAGCAGCCCATGGGACAGGAGCTCCTACGAGCAGTACTTC
CASSPWDRSSYEQYF
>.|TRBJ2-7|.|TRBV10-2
TGCGCCAGCAGTGAACGGAGTAATTCCTACGAGCAGTACTTC
CASSERSNSYEQYF
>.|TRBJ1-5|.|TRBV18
TGTGCCAGCTCTCTGCCGAAGGTACAGAGCAATCAGCCCCAGCATTTT
CASSLPKVQSNQPQHF
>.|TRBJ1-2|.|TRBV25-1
TGTGCCAGCAGTGCCCACACCGGGACTTCCCGTGGAGGCTACACCTTC
CASSAHTGTSRGGYTF
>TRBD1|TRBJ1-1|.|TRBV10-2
TGCGCCAGCAGGAGTTCGACAGGGGACACTGAAGCTTTCTTT
CASRSSTGDTEAFF
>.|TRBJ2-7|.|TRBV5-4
TGTGCCAGCAGCAACCCCGGGACTTTGACCTACGAGCAGTACTTC
CASSNPGTLTYEQYF
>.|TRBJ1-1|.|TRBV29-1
TGCAGCGCCGAACAGGGTCGGAACACTGAAGCTTTCTTT
CSAEQGRNTEAFF
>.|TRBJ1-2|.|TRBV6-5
TGTGCCAGCAGTTTGTCAGAGAGACTTAACTATGGCTACACCTTC
CASSLSERLNYGYTF
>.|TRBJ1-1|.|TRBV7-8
TGTGCCAGCAGCATTGGGGGCCCCAGGGTGGCTGAAGCTTTCTTT
CASSIGGPRVAEAFF
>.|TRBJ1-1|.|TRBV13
TGTGCCAGCAGCTTAGATAGGGGGAACACTGAAGCTTTCTTT
CASSLDRGNTEAFF
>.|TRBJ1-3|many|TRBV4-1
TGCGCCAGCAGCCCTATGTTTGGAAACACCATATATTTT
CASSPMFGNTIYF
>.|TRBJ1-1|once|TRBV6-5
TGTGCCAGCAGTAAGGCCTCGGGGAACACTGAAGCTTTCTTT
CASSKASGNTEAFF
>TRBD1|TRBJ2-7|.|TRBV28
TGTGCCAGCAGACCGGGACAGGGTAATTACGAGCAGTACTTC
CASRPGQGNYEQYF
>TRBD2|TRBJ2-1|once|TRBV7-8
TGTGCCAGCAGCTTACGACTAGCGGAAATTAATGAGCAGTTCTTC
CASSLRLAEINEQFF
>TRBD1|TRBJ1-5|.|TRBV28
TGTGCCAGCAGACAACAGGGGGCCGGTCAGCCCCAGCATTTT
CASRQQGAGQPQHF
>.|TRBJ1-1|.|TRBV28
TGTGCCAGCAGAGGTCCTTGGGCGAACACTGAAGCTTTCTTT
CASRGPWANTEAFF
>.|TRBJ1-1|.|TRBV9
TGTGCCAGCACGACAGTGAGGAACACTGAAGCTTTCTTT
CASTTVRNTEAFF
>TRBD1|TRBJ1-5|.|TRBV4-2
TGTGCCAGCAGCCAGCGGGACAGGGACAATCAGCCCCAGCATTTT
CASSQRDRDNQPQHF
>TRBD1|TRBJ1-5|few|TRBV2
TGTGCCAGCAGTTTGGACAGGCACAATCAGCCCCAGCATTTT
CASSLDRHNQPQHF
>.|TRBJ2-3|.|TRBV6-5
TGTGCCAGCAACCCTAAGGCCAGGGCAGATACGCAGTATTTT
CASNPKARADTQYF
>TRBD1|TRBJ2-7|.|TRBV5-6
TGTGCCAGCAGCTTGCTTGGGACAGGGAAGCGCGAGCAGTACTTC
CASSLLGTGKREQYF
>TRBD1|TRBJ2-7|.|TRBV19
TGTGCCAGTTGGATCGGGACAGGACCCTACGAGCAGTACTTC
CASWIGTGPYEQYF
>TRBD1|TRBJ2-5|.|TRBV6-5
TGTGCCAGCAGTTACTATCCAGGGGGCGTGGAGACCCAGTACTTC
CASSYYPGGVETQYF
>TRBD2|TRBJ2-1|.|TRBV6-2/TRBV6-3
TGTGCCAGCAGTCCCGGGAGGACCATTGTGGATGAGCAGTTCTTC
CASSPGRTIVDEQFF
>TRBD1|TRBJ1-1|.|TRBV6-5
TGTGCCAGCACCCGGGACAGGGGGCGGTCTGAAGCTTTCTTT
CASTRDRGRSEAFF
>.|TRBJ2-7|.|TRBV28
TGTGCCAGCATGACAGGAGTGGGGCTCTACGAGCAGTACTTC
CASMTGVGLYEQYF
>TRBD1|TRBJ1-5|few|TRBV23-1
TGCGCCAGCAGTCCAGACAGGGGGGAGCCCCAGCATTTT
CASSPDRGEPQHF
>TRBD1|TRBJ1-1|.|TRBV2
TGTGCCAGCAGTGGGACAGGAGCTTTCTTT
CASSGTGAFF
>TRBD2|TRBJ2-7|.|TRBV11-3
TGTGCCAGCAGCCCCCAAGCGGGGGCGAGGTACGAGCAGTACTTC
CASSPQAGARYEQYF
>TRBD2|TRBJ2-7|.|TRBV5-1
TGCGCCAGCAGCTACGGGACTAGCGGGAGGGCCAACGAGCAGTACTTC
CASSYGTSGRANEQYF
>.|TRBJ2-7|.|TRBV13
TGTGCCAGCAGCTCCCGAGGGCTAGCAGTACCCTACGAGCAGTACTTC
CASSSRGLAVPYEQYF
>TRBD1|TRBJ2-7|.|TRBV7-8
TGTGCCAGCAGCTTAGAGAGGGGGCCCTCCTACGAGCAGTACTTC
CASSLERGPSYEQYF
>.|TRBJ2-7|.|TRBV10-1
TGCGCCAACCACCCGTTCAGTTCCTACGAGCAGTACTTC
CANHPFSSYEQYF
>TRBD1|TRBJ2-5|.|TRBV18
TGTGCCAGCTCACCACCGGGACAGCCTTTTACCCAGTACTTC
CASSPPGQPFTQYF
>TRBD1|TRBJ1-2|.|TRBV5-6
TGTGCCAGCAGTCCTGGCTGGACAGGGGACGGCTACACCTTC
CASSPGWTGDGYTF
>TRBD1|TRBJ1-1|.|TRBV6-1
TGTGCCAGCAGTGAAGGGACAGGGGGCGGTCACACTGAAGCTTTCTTT
CASSEGTGGGHTEAFF
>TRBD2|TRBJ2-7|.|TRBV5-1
TGCGCCTCCCGGACTAGCGGGAACGAGCAGTACTTC
CASRTSGNEQYF